The present T cell receptor beta chain was sequenced within a study of T cell responses to AZD1222 COVID-19 vaccine. Study information: Pooled together were second doses at about 4 or about 12 weeks. Points from the study as a whole: When two AZD1222 doses had been given, Spike-specific TCR breadth and depth rose. Distributed over spike, vaccine-associated CD4 TCRs predominated at 160-218 and 743-854. Recipients of AZD1222 seropositive at baseline numbered only 6 or 7.

A word on this clone: Its antigen is unidentified.

The assay was immunoSEQ multiplex PCR, and TCRdb's table has in-frame clones only and misses some. The table shows about 260,000 clones, with more than 85% occurring only once. CDR3 length: 15 residues. Germline V gene lookup returns CDR1 SNHLY and CDR2 FYNNEI. The V and J ends lost 6 bases and 1 base, in that order; junction bases with no gene match: 8. The V and J genes are TRBV2 and TRBJ1-1; 7 bases map to TRBD1. This receptor was identified in an adult in good health. Here the sequenced sample was peripheral blood, taken on day 0 of AZD1222 vaccination. CDR3 nucleotides: TGTGCCAGCAGGTCCGTCAGGGGGGGGAACACTGAAGCTTTCTTT. It translates to CASRSVRGGNTEAFF.